This is a list of T cell receptor beta chains from one sample in a study of a mutant IDH1 vaccine in newly diagnosed glioma. Generated by immunoSEQ multiplex PCR, the TCRdb table keeps only in-frame clones and is missing some. This sample yields fewer than 40,000 clones, of which 45% to 70% are seen a single time; 9.5% to 11% belongs to the top ten. Their cognate antigens are unknown. Sequencing was performed on PBMCs, taken from a glioma patient whose treatment included an IDH1 peptide vaccine. The receptors come from a woman under 30 with glioma. Each CDR3 is given with its conserved first and last residue. The order of the fields is CDR3 DNA, CDR3 protein, V gene, D gene, J gene, clone size. D genes are given only for firm matches. The listing skips clone size in some rows; elsewhere it reads once, few, many or a size class.

CDR3nt: TGCGCCAGCAAGACAGGGTCCGGACAGCCCCAGCATTTT
CDR3aa: CASKTGSGQPQHF
v_gene: TRBV10-2
d_gene: TRBD1
j_gene: TRBJ1-5
abundance: .

CDR3nt: TGTGCCAGTAGTCCCAAGGGGACCTACAATGAGCAGTTCTTC
CDR3aa: CASSPKGTYNEQFF
v_gene: TRBV19
d_gene: .
j_gene: TRBJ2-1
abundance: .

CDR3nt: TGCGCCAGCAGCCTAAGGACAGGGGGAGAGTCTGGAAACACCATATATTTT
CDR3aa: CASSLRTGGESGNTIYF
v_gene: TRBV5-1
d_gene: TRBD1
j_gene: TRBJ1-3
abundance: .

CDR3nt: TGTGCTAGCAGCTTGGACAGCACAGATACGCAGTATTTT
CDR3aa: CASSLDSTDTQYF
v_gene: TRBV7-7
d_gene: .
j_gene: TRBJ2-3
abundance: .

CDR3nt: TGTGCCAGCAGCTCCTCCGGGACTAGCAGCGAGCAGTACTTC
CDR3aa: CASSSSGTSSEQYF
v_gene: TRBV7-2
d_gene: TRBD2
j_gene: TRBJ2-7
abundance: .

CDR3nt: TGTGCCAGTAGTCCCAAGCGGAGCTCCTACAATGAGCAGTTCTTC
CDR3aa: CASSPKRSSYNEQFF
v_gene: TRBV19
d_gene: .
j_gene: TRBJ2-1
abundance: .

CDR3nt: TGTGCCAGCAGCTTATCGGTCTTGGACAGGGGGCCGAACACTGAAGCTTTCTTT
CDR3aa: CASSLSVLDRGPNTEAFF
v_gene: TRBV7-8
d_gene: TRBD1
j_gene: TRBJ1-1
abundance: once

CDR3nt: TGTGCCAGCAGCCGGACAGGGGCCAGCTCTGGAAACACCATATATTTT
CDR3aa: CASSRTGASSGNTIYF
v_gene: TRBV27
d_gene: TRBD1
j_gene: TRBJ1-3
abundance: once

CDR3nt: TGCAGTGCTAGAGATAAAGACGAGCAGTACTTC
CDR3aa: CSARDKDEQYF
v_gene: TRBV20-1
d_gene: .
j_gene: TRBJ2-7
abundance: .

CDR3nt: TGTGCCAGCAGCTTTCGTGGACAGGGGAATGAAAAACTGTTTTTT
CDR3aa: CASSFRGQGNEKLFF
v_gene: TRBV5-8
d_gene: TRBD1
j_gene: TRBJ1-4
abundance: .

CDR3nt: TGTGCCAGCAGCAGCACCGGGACGGACTATGGCTACACCTTC
CDR3aa: CASSSTGTDYGYTF
v_gene: TRBV5-6
d_gene: .
j_gene: TRBJ1-2
abundance: few

CDR3nt: TGTGCCAGTAGTATACCAGGGCTGGAGACCCAGTACTTC
CDR3aa: CASSIPGLETQYF
v_gene: TRBV19
d_gene: .
j_gene: TRBJ2-5
abundance: .

CDR3nt: TGTGCCTGGAGTTATACGGCGAGCTCCTACGAGCAGTACTTC
CDR3aa: CAWSYTASSYEQYF
v_gene: TRBV30
d_gene: .
j_gene: TRBJ2-7
abundance: .

CDR3nt: TGTGCCACCAGCAGATTGACAGGGGACTCCTACGAGCAGTACTTC
CDR3aa: CATSRLTGDSYEQYF
v_gene: TRBV15
d_gene: TRBD1
j_gene: TRBJ2-7
abundance: .

CDR3nt: TGTGCCAGCAAAGGGGGCGTTCAGAACACTGAAGCTTTCTTT
CDR3aa: CASKGGVQNTEAFF
v_gene: TRBV2
d_gene: TRBD1
j_gene: TRBJ1-1
abundance: .

CDR3nt: TGCGCCAGCAGCTTTAATCAAGGGACAAGCGAGACCCAGTACTTC
CDR3aa: CASSFNQGTSETQYF
v_gene: TRBV5-1
d_gene: .
j_gene: TRBJ2-5
abundance: .

CDR3nt: TGCGCCAGCAGCCAAGTCAGGGAGTTGGGTCAGCCCCAGCATTTT
CDR3aa: CASSQVRELGQPQHF
v_gene: TRBV4-1
d_gene: .
j_gene: TRBJ1-5
abundance: .

CDR3nt: TGTGCCAGCAGCTTTTACAGGGTGAGCAATCAGCCCCAGCATTTT
CDR3aa: CASSFYRVSNQPQHF
v_gene: TRBV5-6
d_gene: .
j_gene: TRBJ1-5
abundance: .

CDR3nt: TGCAGCGTTGAACCCCGGGAGACCCAGTACTTC
CDR3aa: CSVEPRETQYF
v_gene: TRBV29-1
d_gene: .
j_gene: TRBJ2-5
abundance: .

CDR3nt: TGTGCCAGCAGCTTGCTCCCCTCCTACGAGCAGTACTTC
CDR3aa: CASSLLPSYEQYF
v_gene: TRBV7-8
d_gene: .
j_gene: TRBJ2-7
abundance: few

CDR3nt: TGCGCCAGCAGTTCAATACCGGGGGCCAACACTGAAGCTTTCTTT
CDR3aa: CASSSIPGANTEAFF
v_gene: TRBV4-1
d_gene: .
j_gene: TRBJ1-1
abundance: .

CDR3nt: TGTGCCAGCAGCCCGCCCCCCCCGGTTTACGAGCAGTACTTC
CDR3aa: CASSPPPPVYEQYF
v_gene: TRBV7-9
d_gene: .
j_gene: TRBJ2-7
abundance: .